One sample yielded the 26 T cell receptor beta chains listed below, sequenced in a study of shared clonotypes between healthy human individuals (dated by TCRdb to about 2020). CD8 naive samples were obtained by positive selection for CCR7 among CD45RO-negative cells, yielding a CD45RA+CCR7+ population from which TemRA cells were excluded. Libraries were built with the immunoSEQ multiplex PCR assay. TCRdb re-hosts the immuneACCESS table, in-frame sequences only. Its copies lack some clones; in the studies checked, an unresolved V gene accounts for under half of them, and the cause for the rest is not known. The sample includes 700,000 to 950,000 clones, with about 96% observed a single time. Of the sample, over 0.2% is held by the ten largest clones. Sequencing used naive CD8+ T cells sorted from blood. Taken with the paper, the label for cell subset or site translates to: CD45RA+CCR7+. The receptors here all came from a man younger than 40 in good health.

The chain employs TRBV9 and TRBJ1-1, with a possible D match to TRBD1 (5 bases). The CDR3 runs to 14 residues. Germline CDR1 and CDR2: SGDLS and YYNGEE. The V end lost 3 bases, the J end lost 1 base, and 10 bases lay between the germline ends. CDR3 sequence reads: CASSDGTSNTEAFF. The CDR3 coding sequence is TGTGCCAGCAGCGACGGGACTTCGAACACTGAAGCTTTCTTT.

The chain links TRBV19 to TRBJ2-7, with D perhaps TRBD1 (6 bases). Trimming shortened V by 6 bases and J by 2 bases, and 14 bases separated the two germline ends. The CDR3 is 14 amino acids. The germline CDR1 and CDR2 sequences are LNHDA and SQIVND (reference sequence). CDR3 loop: CASSWAGDAYEQYF. CDR3 DNA sequence: TGTGCCAGTAGCTGGGCAGGGGATGCCTACGAGCAGTACTTC. The whole variable domain, remainder taken from reference TRBV19 and TRBJ2-7, is DGGITQSPKYLFRKEGQNVTLSCEQNLNHDAMYWYRQDPGQGLRLIYYSQIVNDFQKGDIAEGYSVSREKKESFPLTVTSAQKNPTAFYLCASSWAGDAYEQYFGPGTRLTVT.

The chain employs TRBV29-1 and TRBJ1-1, with D uncertain. CDR1 is SQVTM and CDR2 is ANQGSEA in the germline V gene. Between the trimmed V and J ends, which lost 4 bases and 0 bases, there was a span of 9 bases. The CDR3 sequence is 13 residues long. The CDR3 loop is CSVVGRMNTEAFF. In nucleotides, the CDR3 is TGCAGCGTTGTAGGCAGAATGAACACTGAAGCTTTCTTT.

CDR3: CASSPFDHAQGTGDYTDTQYF. The CDR3, as DNA: TGCGCCAGCAGCCCTTTTGACCACGCTCAGGGGACGGGAGACTACACAGATACGCAGTATTTT. This chain uses TRBV4-1 with TRBJ2-3; D is tentatively TRBD1 or TRBD2 (6 bases each). CDR1 MGHRA and CDR2 YSYEKL come from the germline V gene. Trimming shortened V by 4 bases and J by 2 bases, and 31 bases separated the two germline ends. The length of the CDR3 is 21 residues.

The chain joins TRBV7-8 to TRBJ2-3, with D maybe TRBD1 (6 bases). This CDR3 region has 14 residues. Between the trimmed V and J ends, which lost 5 bases and 4 bases, there was a span of 13 bases. Germline-derived CDR1 and CDR2 are SGHVS and FQNEAQ. The CDR3 protein is CASSNRDTPDTQYF. In DNA form, the CDR3 reads TGTGCCAGCAGCAACCGGGACACCCCAGATACGCAGTATTTT.

The V call is TRBV11-3, the J call TRBJ2-7, with D possibly matching TRBD1 (6 bases). The ends were cut back, 0 bases at V and 5 bases at J, with 8 bases in the middle. This CDR3 region has 13 residues. Per germline, CDR1 SGHNT and CDR2 YENEEA. The CDR3, as DNA: TGTGCCAGCAGCTTAGACAGGGGAAACGAGCAGTACTTC. Its translation: CASSLDRGNEQYF. Variable domain in full (rest from reference TRBV11-3 and TRBJ2-7): EAGVVQSPRYKIIEKKQPVAFWCNPISGHNTLYWYLQNLGQGPELLIRYENEEAVDDSQLPKDRFSAERLKGVDSTLKIQPAELGDSAVYLCASSLDRGNEQYFGPGTRLTVT.

The V and J genes are TRBV30 and TRBJ1-3; a possible D gene is TRBD1 (5 bases). The ends were cut back, 7 bases at V and 8 bases at J, with 15 bases in the middle. Germline V gene sequence: CDR1 GTSNPN, CDR2 SVGIG (reference sequence). The CDR3 consists of 12 residues. The CDR3 DNA reads as TGTGCCTTTCATGGGGGAAGGGACACCATATATTTT. Translation: CAFHGGRDTIYF.

The rearrangement uses TRBV2 and TRBJ1-2; no clear D. Looked up from germline, CDR1 is SNHLY and CDR2 is FYNNEI. There are 18 residues in the CDR3. The ends were cut back, 1 base at V and 3 bases at J, with 21 bases in the middle. The CDR3 bases are TGTGCCAGCAGTGAAGGTATCCTTTCGGCGGTCGGAGACTATGGCTACACCTTC. Translating gives CASSEGILSAVGDYGYTF.

Comment on this clone: Other nucleotide sequences from this sample produce the same CDR3. This chain joins TRBV7-9 and TRBJ2-7; D uncertain. The germline V gene has CDR1 SEHNR and CDR2 FQNEAQ (reference sequence). This CDR3 has 12 amino acids. V lost 1 base to trimming and J lost 4 bases, with 5 bases between them. CDR3 bases: TGTGCCAGCAGCTTAGGATCATACGAGCAGTACTTC. Protein: CASSLGSYEQYF.

V is TRBV5-4 and J is TRBJ1-2; 7 bases match TRBD1. The CDR3 has 14 residues. In germline, CDR1 is SGHNT, CDR2 YYREEE (reference sequence). V lost 1 base to trimming and J lost 4 bases; unmatched junction nucleotides: 4. CDR3 nucleotides: TGTGCCAGCAGCTTGCGGACAGGAACCTATGGCTACACCTTC. It translates to CASSLRTGTYGYTF.

As regards this clone: Other DNA sequences in the same sample also yield this CDR3. The genes are TRBV9 and TRBJ2-7; TRBD1 agrees at 7 bases. The germline V gene has CDR1 SGDLS and CDR2 YYNGEE. The CDR3 is made up of 14 amino acids. V shed 0 bases, J shed 3 bases, and the junction held 3 bases outside the gene matches. The CDR3 protein is CASSVGQGGYEQYF. CDR3 bases: TGTGCCAGCAGCGTAGGACAGGGCGGCTACGAGCAGTACTTC. The full variable domain, with the rest looked up from reference TRBV9 and TRBJ2-7, is DSGVTQTPKHLITATGQRVTLRCSPRSGDLSVYWYQQSLDQGLQFLIQYYNGEERAKGNILERFSAQQFPDLHSELNLSSLELGDSALYFCASSVGQGGYEQYFGPGTRLTVT.

DNA for the CDR3: TGCGCCAGCAGCCAAGGGGCAGGACAGGGCTACTACAATGAGCAGTTCTTC. This encodes CASSQGAGQGYYNEQFF. The chain combines TRBV4-1 with TRBJ2-1; 8 positions match TRBD1. Per the germline V gene, CDR1 is MGHRA and CDR2 is YSYEKL. V trimming: 1 base; J trimming: 3 bases; junction bases outside the gene matches: 8. The CDR3 covers 17 residues.

The chain carries TRBV13 and TRBJ2-7; 13 nucleotides align to TRBD2. The CDR3 has 15 amino acids. The J segment lost 5 bases and the V segment lost 5 bases, leaving 6 bases of the junction unmatched. The germline V gene has CDR1 PRHDT and CDR2 FYEKMQ (reference sequence). CDR3 sequence reads: CASSELAGGPHEQYF. The CDR3 nucleotides are TGTGCCAGCAGCGAACTAGCGGGAGGGCCCCACGAGCAGTACTTC.

This sequence joins TRBV6-6 and TRBJ2-7; D perhaps matches TRBD1 (6 bases). Per germline, CDR1 MNHNY and CDR2 SVGAGI (reference sequence). The CDR3 is 15 residues long. The V gene lost 4 bases and the J gene lost 0 bases, with 13 bases spanning the gap. CDR3 coding DNA: TGTGCCAGCAGTTTACCAGGGGTAAGCTCCTACGAGCAGTACTTC. The encoded protein is CASSLPGVSSYEQYF.

V and J are TRBV5-5 and TRBJ2-7, with 10 bases fitting TRBD2. This CDR3 has 16 amino acids. Germline trimming cut 6 bases from V and 3 bases from J; bases unmatched to any gene: 12. The germline gives CDR1 SGHKS, CDR2 YYEKEE (reference sequence). The CDR3 reads CASTRRGLAEYYEQYF. The CDR3 DNA follows: TGTGCCAGCACCCGGCGTGGACTAGCGGAGTACTACGAGCAGTACTTC.

The chain is built from TRBV5-5 and TRBJ2-3; 10 nucleotides agree with TRBD1. Unmatched junction bases numbered 3, after V lost 0 bases and J lost 2 bases. This CDR3 spans 16 amino acids. Germline CDR1 SGHKS, CDR2 YYEKEE (reference sequence). This CDR3 reads CASSLVGQGITDTQYF. The CDR3 bases are TGTGCCAGCAGCTTGGTGGGACAGGGGATCACAGATACGCAGTATTTT.

The chain employs TRBV28 and TRBJ2-5, with D tentatively TRBD2 (5 bases). CDR3 length: 15 amino acids. The germline gives CDR1 MDHEN, CDR2 SYDVKM. V was shortened by 5 bases and J by 2 bases, with 15 bases between the two germline ends. CDR3 nucleotides: TGTGCCAGCAGTCTCCCGGACCGGAGGCAAGAGACCCAGTACTTC. Protein: CASSLPDRRQETQYF.

This rearrangement joins TRBV6-5 to TRBJ2-5; 8 bases are shared with TRBD1. This CDR3 spans 16 amino acids. J lost 1 base, V lost 2 bases, and 6 bases had no gene match. Germline V gives CDR1 MNHEY, CDR2 SVGAGI. CDR3 coding DNA: TGTGCCAGCAGTTACAACAGGGGGGAAAGCCAAGAGACCCAGTACTTC. Residues: CASSYNRGESQETQYF.

The chain couples TRBV4-2 to TRBJ2-3; D is undetermined. The CDR3 covers 13 residues. Trimming shortened V by 4 bases and J by 4 bases, and 9 bases separated the two germline ends. Germline V CDR1 and CDR2: LGHNA, YNFKEQ. DNA for the CDR3: TGTGCCAGCAGCCCACATGGGGCAGATACGCAGTATTTT. Translating it yields CASSPHGADTQYF.

The chain joins TRBV11-2 to TRBJ2-3; 9 nucleotides agree with TRBD2. CDR3 length equals 17 residues. Germline trimming cut 1 base from V and 3 bases from J; bases unmatched to any gene: 8. CDR1 is SGHAT, CDR2 FQNNGV, per germline. The CDR3 reads CASSLVLAGVRTDTQYF. Here the CDR3 DNA reads TGTGCCAGCAGCTTAGTGTTAGCGGGAGTACGGACAGATACGCAGTATTTT.

The chain recombines TRBV11-2 with TRBJ2-1, with 10 bases that match TRBD2. Per germline, CDR1 SGHAT and CDR2 FQNNGV. The CDR3 spans 18 residues. J was trimmed by 4 bases and V by 2 bases; bases with no gene match: 11. In nucleotides, the CDR3 is TGTGCCAGCAGCTTATTCCCCCGTGGACTAGCGGCTTACAATGAGCAGTTCTTC. It translates to CASSLFPRGLAAYNEQFF.

This chain links TRBV7-2 with TRBJ1-2; D remains ambiguous. Germline loops: CDR1 SGHTA, CDR2 FQGNSA. V was shortened by 4 bases and J by 4 bases, with 16 bases between the two germline ends. CDR3 length equals 15 residues. In nucleotides, the CDR3 is TGTGCCAGCAGCTCAGCAGGTGACTATACCTATGGCTACACCTTC. It specifies CASSSAGDYTYGYTF. Together with reference TRBV7-2 and TRBJ1-2, the CDR3 gives the full variable domain: GAGVSQSPSNKVTEKGKDVELRCDPISGHTALYWYRQSLGQGLEFLIYFQGNSAPDKSGLPSDRFSAERTGGSVSTLTIQRTQQEDSAVYLCASSSAGDYTYGYTFGSGTRLTVV.

This clone was recorded only once. The rearrangement joins TRBV29-1 to TRBJ1-1; no firm D call. This CDR3 comprises 10 residues. V lost 6 bases and J lost 6, with 8 bases in between. Germline loops: CDR1 SQVTM, CDR2 ANQGSEA. CDR3 bases: TGCAGCGTGGAGCGGTCTGAAGCTTTCTTT. It translates to CSVERSEAFF.

V and J are TRBV10-3 and TRBJ2-3, with 12 nucleotides matching TRBD1. The V gene end was trimmed by 6 bases and the J gene end by 4 bases; junction bases not matched to a gene: 8. The CDR3 is 16 amino acids. The germline CDR1 and CDR2 sequences are ENHRY and SYGVKD. The CDR3 DNA reads as TGTGCCATCAGGAGACCGGGACAGGGGGCGTCAGATACGCAGTATTTT. This sequence encodes CAIRRPGQGASDTQYF.

As for this clone: A clone one base away is much larger, so this may be a read error. The chain uses TRBV6-5 and TRBJ2-7, with TRBD2 matching 11 bases. Germline loops: CDR1 MNHEY, CDR2 SVGAGI. V trimming: 6 bases; J trimming: 1 base; junction bases outside the gene matches: 5. The CDR3 loop spans 15 amino acids. CDR3 DNA: TGTGCCAGCAGCCCGGGACTAGCGGATTCCTACGAGCAGTACTTC. This sequence encodes CASSPGLADSYEQYF.

The chain couples TRBV28 to TRBJ2-3; 7 positions agree with TRBD1. With 5 bases clipped from V and 2 bases from J, the junction kept 10 bases outside the gene matches. This CDR3 comprises 16 residues. The germline CDR1 and CDR2 sequences are MDHEN and SYDVKM. The DNA for the CDR3 is TGTGCCAGCAGTATGATGCCGGGACAGAACACAGATACGCAGTATTTT. Translating gives CASSMMPGQNTDTQYF.